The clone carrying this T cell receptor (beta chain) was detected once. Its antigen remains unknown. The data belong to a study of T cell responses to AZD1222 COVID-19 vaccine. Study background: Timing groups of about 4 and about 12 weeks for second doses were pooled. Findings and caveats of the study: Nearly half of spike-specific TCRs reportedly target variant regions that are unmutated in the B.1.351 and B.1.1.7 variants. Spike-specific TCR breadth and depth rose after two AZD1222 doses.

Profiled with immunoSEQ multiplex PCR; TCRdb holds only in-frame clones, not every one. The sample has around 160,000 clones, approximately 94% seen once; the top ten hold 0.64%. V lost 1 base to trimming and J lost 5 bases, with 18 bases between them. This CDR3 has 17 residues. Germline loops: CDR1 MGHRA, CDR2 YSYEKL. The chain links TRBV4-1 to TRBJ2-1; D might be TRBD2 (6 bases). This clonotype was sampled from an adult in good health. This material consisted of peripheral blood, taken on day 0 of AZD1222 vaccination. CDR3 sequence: CASSQVDLGLANNEQFF. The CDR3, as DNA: TGCGCCAGCAGCCAAGTAGATCTGGGCCTAGCGAACAATGAGCAGTTCTTC.